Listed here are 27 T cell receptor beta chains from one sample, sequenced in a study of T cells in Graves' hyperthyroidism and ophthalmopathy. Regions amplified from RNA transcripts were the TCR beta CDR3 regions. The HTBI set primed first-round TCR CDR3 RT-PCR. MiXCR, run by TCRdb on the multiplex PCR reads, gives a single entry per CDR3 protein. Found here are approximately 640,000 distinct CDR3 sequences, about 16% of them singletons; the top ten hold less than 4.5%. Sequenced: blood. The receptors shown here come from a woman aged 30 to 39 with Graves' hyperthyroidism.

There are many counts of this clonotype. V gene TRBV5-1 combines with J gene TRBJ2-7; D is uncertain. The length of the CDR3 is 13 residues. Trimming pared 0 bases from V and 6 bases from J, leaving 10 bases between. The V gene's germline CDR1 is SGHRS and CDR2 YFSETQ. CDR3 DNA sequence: TGCGCCAGCAGCTTGGCCTTCCTATCCGAGCAGTACTTC. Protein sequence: CASSLAFLSEQYF.

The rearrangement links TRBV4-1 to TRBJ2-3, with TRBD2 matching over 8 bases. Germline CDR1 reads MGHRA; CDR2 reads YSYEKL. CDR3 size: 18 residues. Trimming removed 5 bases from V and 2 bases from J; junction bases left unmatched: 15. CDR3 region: CASSGTGLRGVNTDTQYF. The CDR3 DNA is TGCGCCAGCAGCGGCACCGGGTTGCGGGGGGTAAACACAGATACGCAGTATTTT.

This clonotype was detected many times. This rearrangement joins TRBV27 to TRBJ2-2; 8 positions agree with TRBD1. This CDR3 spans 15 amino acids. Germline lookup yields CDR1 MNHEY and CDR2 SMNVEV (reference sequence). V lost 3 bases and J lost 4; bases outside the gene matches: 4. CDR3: CASSFRGQSTGELFF. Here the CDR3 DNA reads TGTGCCAGCAGTTTCAGGGGGCAGAGCACCGGGGAGCTGTTTTTT.

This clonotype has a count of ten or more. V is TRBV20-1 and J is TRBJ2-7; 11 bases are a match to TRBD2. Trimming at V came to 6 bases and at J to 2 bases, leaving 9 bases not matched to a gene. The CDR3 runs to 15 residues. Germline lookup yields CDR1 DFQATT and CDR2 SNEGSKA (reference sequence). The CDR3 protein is CSAQITSGGTYEQYF. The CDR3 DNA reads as TGCAGTGCCCAAATCACTAGCGGGGGTACCTACGAGCAGTACTTC.

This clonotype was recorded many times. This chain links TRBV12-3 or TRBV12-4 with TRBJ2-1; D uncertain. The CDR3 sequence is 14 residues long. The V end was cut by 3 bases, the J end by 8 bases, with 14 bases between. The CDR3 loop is CASSFVSVTDEQFF. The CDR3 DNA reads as TGTGCCAGCAGTTTTGTTTCGGTCACGGATGAGCAGTTCTTC.

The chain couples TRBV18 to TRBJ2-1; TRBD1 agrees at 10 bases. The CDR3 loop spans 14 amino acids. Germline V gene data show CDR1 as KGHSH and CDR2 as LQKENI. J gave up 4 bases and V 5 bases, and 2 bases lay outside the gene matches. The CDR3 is CASSGDRGYNEQFF. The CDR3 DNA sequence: TGTGCCAGCTCAGGGGACAGGGGTTACAATGAGCAGTTCTTC.

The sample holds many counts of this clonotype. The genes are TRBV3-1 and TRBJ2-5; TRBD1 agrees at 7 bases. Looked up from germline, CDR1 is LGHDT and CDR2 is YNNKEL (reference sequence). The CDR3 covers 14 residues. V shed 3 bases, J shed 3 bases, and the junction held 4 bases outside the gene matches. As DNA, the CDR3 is TGTGCCAGCAGCCAGGCAGGACAGGAAGAGACCCAGTACTTC. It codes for CASSQAGQEETQYF.

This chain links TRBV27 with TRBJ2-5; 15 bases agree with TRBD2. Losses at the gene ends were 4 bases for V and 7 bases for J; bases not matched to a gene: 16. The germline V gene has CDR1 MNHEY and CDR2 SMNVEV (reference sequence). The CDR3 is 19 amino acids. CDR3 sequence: CASSSHGLAGGLKGGTQYF. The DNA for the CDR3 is TGTGCCAGCAGTTCCCATGGACTAGCGGGAGGGCTGAAGGGGGGGACCCAGTACTTC.

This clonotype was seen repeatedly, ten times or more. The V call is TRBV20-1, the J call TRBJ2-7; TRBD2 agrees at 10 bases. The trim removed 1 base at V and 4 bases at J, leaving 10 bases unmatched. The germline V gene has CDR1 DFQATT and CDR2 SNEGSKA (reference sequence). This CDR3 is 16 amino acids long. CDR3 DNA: TGCAGTGCTAGAGTGAGGGCTAGCGGGAGTAGGTACGAGCAGTACTTC. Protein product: CSARVRASGSRYEQYF.

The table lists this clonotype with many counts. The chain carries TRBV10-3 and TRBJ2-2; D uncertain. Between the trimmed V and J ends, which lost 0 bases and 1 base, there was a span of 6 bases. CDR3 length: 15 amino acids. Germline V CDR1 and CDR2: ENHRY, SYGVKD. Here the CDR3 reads CAISESSQNTGELFF. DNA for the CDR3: TGTGCCATCAGTGAGTCCAGCCAGAACACCGGGGAGCTGTTTTTT.

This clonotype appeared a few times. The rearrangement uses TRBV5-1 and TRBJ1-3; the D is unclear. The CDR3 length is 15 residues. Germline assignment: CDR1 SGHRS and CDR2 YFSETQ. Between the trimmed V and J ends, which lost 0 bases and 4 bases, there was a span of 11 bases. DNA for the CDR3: TGCGCCAGCAGCTTGGAAGCCACAGCCGGAAACACCATATATTTT. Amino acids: CASSLEATAGNTIYF.

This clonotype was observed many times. The CDR3: CASSPPEENTIYF. CDR3 nucleotides: TGTGCCAGCTCACCACCCGAGGAAAACACCATATATTTT. The chain combines TRBV18 with TRBJ1-3; D remains unclear. CDR3 length: 13 residues. Trimming stripped 0 bases from V and 6 bases from J, with 6 bases between. From germline, CDR1 is KGHSH and CDR2 LQKENI.

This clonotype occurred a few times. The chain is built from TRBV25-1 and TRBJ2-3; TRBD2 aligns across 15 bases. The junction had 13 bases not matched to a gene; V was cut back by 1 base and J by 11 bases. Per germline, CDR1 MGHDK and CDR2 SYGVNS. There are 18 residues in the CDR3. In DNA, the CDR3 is TGTGCCAGCAGTGAATCGGGGAGGACTAGCGGGAGGGCTACGGAGCAGTATTTT. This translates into CASSESGRTSGRATEQYF.

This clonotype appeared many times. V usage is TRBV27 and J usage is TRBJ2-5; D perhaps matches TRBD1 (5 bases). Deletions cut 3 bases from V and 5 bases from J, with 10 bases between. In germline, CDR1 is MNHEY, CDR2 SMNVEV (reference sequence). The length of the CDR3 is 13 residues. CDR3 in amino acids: CASSFRGVETQYF. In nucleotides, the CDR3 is TGTGCCAGCAGTTTTAGGGGTGTGGAGACCCAGTACTTC.

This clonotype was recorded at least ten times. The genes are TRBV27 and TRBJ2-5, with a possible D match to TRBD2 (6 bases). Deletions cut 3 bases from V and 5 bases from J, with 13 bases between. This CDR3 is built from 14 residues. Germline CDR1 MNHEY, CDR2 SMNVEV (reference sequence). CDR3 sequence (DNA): TGTGCCAGCAGTTTTATCGGGAGTCGGGAGACCCAGTACTTC. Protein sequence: CASSFIGSRETQYF.

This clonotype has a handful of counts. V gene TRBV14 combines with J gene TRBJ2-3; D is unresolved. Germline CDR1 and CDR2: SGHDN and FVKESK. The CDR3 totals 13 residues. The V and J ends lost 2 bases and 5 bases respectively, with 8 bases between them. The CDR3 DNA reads TGTGCCAGCAGCCAAAACGTAGAAGATACGCAGTATTTT. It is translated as CASSQNVEDTQYF. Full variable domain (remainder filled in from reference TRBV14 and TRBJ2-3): EAGVTQFPSHSVIEKGQTVTLRCDPISGHDNLYWYRRVMGKEIKFLLHFVKESKQDESGMPNNRFLAERTGGTYSTLKVQPAELEDSGVYFCASSQNVEDTQYFGPGTRLTVL.

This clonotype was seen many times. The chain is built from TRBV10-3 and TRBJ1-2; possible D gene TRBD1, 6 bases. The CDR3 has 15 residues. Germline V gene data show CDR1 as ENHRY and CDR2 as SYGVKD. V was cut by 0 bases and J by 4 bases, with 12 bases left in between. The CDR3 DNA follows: TGTGCCATCAGTGAGTCGGGGGCGTCAGTCTATGGCTACACCTTC. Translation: CAISESGASVYGYTF.

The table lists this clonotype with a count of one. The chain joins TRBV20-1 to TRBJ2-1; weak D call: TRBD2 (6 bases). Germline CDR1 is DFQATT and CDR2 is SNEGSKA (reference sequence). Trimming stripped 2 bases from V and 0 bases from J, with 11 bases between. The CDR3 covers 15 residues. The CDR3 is CSARLALSSYNEQFF. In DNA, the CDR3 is TGCAGTGCTAGACTAGCGCTGAGCTCCTACAATGAGCAGTTCTTC.

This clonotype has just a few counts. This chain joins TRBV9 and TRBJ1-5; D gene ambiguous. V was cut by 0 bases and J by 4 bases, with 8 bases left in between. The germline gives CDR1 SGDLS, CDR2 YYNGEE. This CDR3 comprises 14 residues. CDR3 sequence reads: CASSVADSNQPQHF. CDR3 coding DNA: TGTGCCAGCAGCGTAGCGGATTCAAATCAGCCCCAGCATTTT.

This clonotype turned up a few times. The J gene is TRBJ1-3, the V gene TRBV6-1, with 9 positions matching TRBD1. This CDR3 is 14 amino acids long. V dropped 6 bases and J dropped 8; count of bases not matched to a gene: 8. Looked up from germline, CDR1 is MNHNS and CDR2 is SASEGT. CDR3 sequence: CASSFRTGEDTIYF. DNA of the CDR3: TGTGCCAGCAGCTTCCGGACAGGGGAGGACACCATATATTTT.

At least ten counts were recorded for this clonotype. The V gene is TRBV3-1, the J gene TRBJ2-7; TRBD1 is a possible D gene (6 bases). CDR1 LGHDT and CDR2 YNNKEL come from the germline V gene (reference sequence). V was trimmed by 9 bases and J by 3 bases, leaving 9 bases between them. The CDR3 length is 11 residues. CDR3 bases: TGTGCCAGTTTGGGACACTACGAGCAGTACTTC. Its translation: CASLGHYEQYF.

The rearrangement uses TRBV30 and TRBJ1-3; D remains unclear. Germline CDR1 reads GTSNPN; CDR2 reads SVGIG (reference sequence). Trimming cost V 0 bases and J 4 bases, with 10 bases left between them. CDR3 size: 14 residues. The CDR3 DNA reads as TGTGCCTGGAGTGTTGGGAGGTCCGGAAACACCATATATTTT. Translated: CAWSVGRSGNTIYF. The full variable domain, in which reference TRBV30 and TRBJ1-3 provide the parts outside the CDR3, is SQTIHQWPATLVQPVGSPLSLECTVEGTSNPNLYWYRQAAGRGLQLLFYSVGIGQISSEVPQNLSASRPQDRQFILSSKKLLLSDSGFYLCAWSVGRSGNTIYFGEGSWLTVV.

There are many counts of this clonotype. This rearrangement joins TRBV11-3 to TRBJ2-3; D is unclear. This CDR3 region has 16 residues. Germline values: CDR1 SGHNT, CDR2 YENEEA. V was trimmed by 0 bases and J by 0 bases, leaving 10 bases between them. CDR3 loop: CASSLDGQSSTDTQYF. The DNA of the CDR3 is TGTGCCAGCAGCTTAGACGGCCAATCTAGCACAGATACGCAGTATTTT.

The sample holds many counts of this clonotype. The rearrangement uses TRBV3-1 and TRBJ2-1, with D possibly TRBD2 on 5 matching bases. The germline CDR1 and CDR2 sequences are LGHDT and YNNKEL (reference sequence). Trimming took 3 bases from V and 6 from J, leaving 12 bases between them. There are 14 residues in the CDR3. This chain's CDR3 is CASSHGHGGNEQFF. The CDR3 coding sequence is TGTGCCAGCAGCCACGGTCATGGAGGCAATGAGCAGTTCTTC.

CDR3 coding DNA: TGCGCCAGCAGCCAAGATTTCCCGGGGGCCTACGAGCAGTACTTC. It yields the protein CASSQDFPGAYEQYF. This chain uses TRBV4-3 with TRBJ2-7, with D possibly TRBD2 on 6 matching bases. V was trimmed by 0 bases and J by 2 bases, leaving 11 bases between them. Per the germline V gene, CDR1 is LGHNA and CDR2 is YSLEER. The CDR3 has 15 amino acids.

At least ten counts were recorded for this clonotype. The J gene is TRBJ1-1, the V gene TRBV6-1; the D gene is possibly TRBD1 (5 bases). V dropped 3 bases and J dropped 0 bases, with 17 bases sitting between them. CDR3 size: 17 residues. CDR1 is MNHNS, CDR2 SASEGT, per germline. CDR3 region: CASSDGKGRVLNTEAFF. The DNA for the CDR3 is TGTGCCAGCAGTGACGGGAAGGGGCGAGTCTTGAACACTGAAGCTTTCTTT.

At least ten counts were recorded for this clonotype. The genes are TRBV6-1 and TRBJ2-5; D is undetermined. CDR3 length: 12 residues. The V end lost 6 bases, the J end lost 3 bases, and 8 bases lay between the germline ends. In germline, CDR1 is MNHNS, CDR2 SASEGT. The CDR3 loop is CASRAGEETQYF. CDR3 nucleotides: TGTGCCAGCAGAGCAGGAGAAGAGACCCAGTACTTC.